The 22 T cell receptor beta chains presented below share a single source sample, sequenced in a study of radiotherapy plus CTLA-4 blockade in lung cancer. Sequenced by immunoSEQ multiplex PCR; TCRdb stores in-frame clones only, minus some. The table has 65,000 to 85,000 clones, around 69% seen once. The specimen was peripheral blood, collected from a patient treated with radiotherapy plus ipilimumab. The receptor source for this set is a human donor with non-small cell lung cancer whose response to radiotherapy plus ipilimumab could not be evaluated. Some clones in this sample may be carry-over from other donors' samples.

The J gene is TRBJ2-5, the V gene TRBV5-1; tentative D call: TRBD2 (6 bases). This CDR3 spans 13 amino acids. Germline-derived CDR1 and CDR2 are SGHRS and YFSETQ. The V and J ends lost 3 bases and 5 bases respectively, with 11 bases between them. CDR3 sequence: CASSSGAGETQYF. In nucleotides, the CDR3 is TGCGCCAGCAGCTCTGGGGCGGGGGAGACCCAGTACTTC. The full variable domain, in which reference TRBV5-1 and TRBJ2-5 provide the parts outside the CDR3, is KAGVTQTPRYLIKTRGQQVTLSCSPISGHRSVSWYQQTPGQGLQFLFEYFSETQRNKGNFPGRFSGRQFSNSRSEMNVSTLELGDSALYLCASSSGAGETQYFGPGTRLLVL.

As DNA, the CDR3 is TGTGCCAGCAGCCCCGACAGGACGCGAGCTGGAAACACCATATATTTT. Translating gives CASSPDRTRAGNTIYF. The rearrangement joins TRBV7-9 to TRBJ1-3, with D tentatively TRBD1 (6 bases). Germline values: CDR1 SEHNR, CDR2 FQNEAQ (reference sequence). Trimming pared 5 bases from V and 2 bases from J, leaving 16 bases between. The CDR3 is made up of 16 amino acids. The full variable domain, its missing parts supplied by reference TRBV7-9 and TRBJ1-3, is DTGVSQNPRHKITKRGQNVTFRCDPISEHNRLYWYRQTLGQGPEFLTYFQNEAQLEKSRLLSDRFSAERPKGSFSTLEIQRTEQGDSAMYLCASSPDRTRAGNTIYFGEGSWLTVV.

The chain carries TRBV9 and TRBJ1-1, with D tentatively TRBD1 (5 bases). The germline V and J ends were trimmed by 0 bases and 3 bases, with 12 bases remaining between them. The CDR3 length is 15 residues. Germline V gene lookup returns CDR1 SGDLS and CDR2 YYNGEE. The CDR3 loop reads CASSVGQGGDTEAFF. Here the CDR3 DNA reads TGTGCCAGCAGCGTAGGTCAGGGAGGGGACACTGAAGCTTTCTTT.

Only a few counts were recorded for this clone. V and J are TRBV29-1 and TRBJ1-5, with D possibly being TRBD1 (5 bases). CDR3 length equals 16 residues. Germline loops: CDR1 SQVTM, CDR2 ANQGSEA. Trimming removed 4 bases from V and 2 bases from J, with 18 bases in between. CDR3 sequence: CSVGSGGEKGNQPQHF. CDR3 bases: TGCAGCGTTGGTAGCGGAGGGGAAAAGGGCAATCAGCCCCAGCATTTT. The variable domain in full, with the rest retrieved from reference TRBV29-1 and TRBJ1-5, is SAVISQKPSRDICQRGTSLTIQCQVDSQVTMMFWYRQQPGQSLTLIATANQGSEATYESGFVIDKFPISRPNLTFSTLTVSNMSPEDSSIYLCSVGSGGEKGNQPQHFGDGTRLSIL.

This clone was counted a few times. The genes are TRBV5-8 and TRBJ2-1, with a weak D call TRBD2 (5 bases). The CDR3 runs to 14 residues. CDR1 and CDR2 (germline): SGHTS, YDEGEE. V lost 2 bases to trimming and J lost 3 bases, with 9 bases between them. For the CDR3, the DNA is TGTGCCAGCAGCTTCCTGGACTTCTACAATGAGCAGTTCTTC. Translated: CASSFLDFYNEQFF. Together with reference TRBV5-8 and TRBJ2-1, the CDR3 gives the full variable domain: EAGVTQSPTHLIKTRGQQATLRCSPISGHTSVYWYQQALGLGLQFLLWYDEGEERNRGNFPPRFSGRQFPNYSSELNVNALELEDSALYLCASSFLDFYNEQFFGPGTRLTVL.

This clone was detected only a few times. This chain connects TRBV19 to TRBJ1-5; D is uncertain. V was cut by 3 bases and J by 3 bases, with 12 bases left in between. The germline gives CDR1 LNHDA, CDR2 SQIVND (reference sequence). The CDR3 extends over 15 amino acids. CDR3 DNA sequence: TGTGCCAGTAGTATCGGAGGGTTACTCAATCAGCCCCAGCATTTT. This encodes CASSIGGLLNQPQHF. Variable domain in full (rest from reference TRBV19 and TRBJ1-5): DGGITQSPKYLFRKEGQNVTLSCEQNLNHDAMYWYRQDPGQGLRLIYYSQIVNDFQKGDIAEGYSVSREKKESFPLTVTSAQKNPTAFYLCASSIGGLLNQPQHFGDGTRLSIL.

This rearrangement joins TRBV6-1 to TRBJ2-7; perhaps TRBD2 as D (6 bases). Trimming stripped 0 bases from V and 4 bases from J, with 16 bases between. The CDR3 sequence is 16 residues long. Germline V lookup: CDR1 MNHNS, CDR2 SASEGT. The CDR3 protein is CASSEAGGLGRYEQYF. CDR3 bases: TGTGCCAGCAGTGAAGCTGGGGGGTTAGGCCGGTACGAGCAGTACTTC.

This sequence joins TRBV6-1 and TRBJ1-4; D may be TRBD1 (6 bases). This CDR3 comprises 14 residues. Trimming shortened V by 6 bases and J by 6 bases, and 14 bases separated the two germline ends. The germline gives CDR1 MNHNS, CDR2 SASEGT. The CDR3 loop reads CASSPTGMDEKLFF. The CDR3 coding sequence is TGTGCCAGCAGCCCCACAGGGATGGATGAAAAACTGTTTTTT.

V is TRBV4-3 and J is TRBJ1-5, with a weak D call TRBD1 (6 bases). Germline V gene data show CDR1 as LGHNA and CDR2 as YSLEER. The CDR3 has 15 amino acids. With 1 base removed from V and 3 bases from J, the gap between germline ends came to 10 bases. In DNA, the CDR3 is TGCGCCAGCAGCCAAGGCGGACAGTACAATCAGCCCCAGCATTTT. Its protein is CASSQGGQYNQPQHF.

This chain connects TRBV9 to TRBJ1-1; maybe TRBD1 (6 bases). The length of the CDR3 is 14 residues. V was cut by 3 bases and J by 1 base, with 10 bases left in between. Germline V gene data show CDR1 as SGDLS and CDR2 as YYNGEE. CDR3 loop: CASSGGGQNTEAFF. DNA for the CDR3: TGTGCCAGCAGCGGGGGGGGCCAGAACACTGAAGCTTTCTTT.

This clone was counted a single time. The rearrangement links TRBV19 to TRBJ2-1; tentatively, D is TRBD2 (6 bases). Germline CDR1 LNHDA, CDR2 SQIVND (reference sequence). This CDR3 has 15 amino acids. The V gene lost 9 bases and the J gene lost 8 bases, with 23 bases spanning the gap. The DNA of the CDR3 is TGTGCCAGCCTTATGGGAGGTACAGAGGACGATGAGCAGTTCTTC. It yields the protein CASLMGGTEDDEQFF.

The chain links TRBV5-1 to TRBJ2-1, with a possible D match to TRBD1 (5 bases). This CDR3 region has 13 residues. Trimming removed 3 bases from V and 4 bases from J, with 8 bases in between. In germline, CDR1 is SGHRS, CDR2 YFSETQ. CDR3 bases: TGCGCCAGCAGCTCCGACAGTTACAATGAGCAGTTCTTC. It yields the protein CASSSDSYNEQFF.

For the CDR3, the DNA is TGTGCCAGCAGTGGGACACTCCAAGAGACCCAGTACTTC. Translated: CASSGTLQETQYF. V usage is TRBV27 and J usage is TRBJ2-5; D may be TRBD1 (6 bases). Trimming took off 5 bases at V and 1 base at J, with 8 bases between the two ends. Looked up from germline, CDR1 is MNHEY and CDR2 is SMNVEV (reference sequence). CDR3 size: 13 residues.

The chain uses TRBV2 and TRBJ2-5, with 8 bases aligning to TRBD2. Germline CDR1 SNHLY, CDR2 FYNNEI. V dropped 5 bases and J dropped 3; count of bases not matched to a gene: 5. The CDR3 runs 14 residues. The DNA of the CDR3 is TGTGCCAGCAGTTCTCCGGGACTAGAAGAGACCCAGTACTTC. Encoded protein: CASSSPGLEETQYF.

The chain employs TRBV5-6 and TRBJ1-2; D is unclear. Trimming pared 4 bases from V and 4 bases from J, leaving 14 bases between. There are 14 residues in the CDR3. CDR1 and CDR2 from the germline V gene are SGHDT and YYEEEE. The CDR3 reads CASSLRTSIYGYTF. The DNA of the CDR3 is TGTGCCAGCAGCCTCCGCACGAGCATCTATGGCTACACCTTC. Combining the CDR3 with reference TRBV5-6 and TRBJ1-2 gives the whole variable domain DAGVTQSPTHLIKTRGQQVTLRCSPKSGHDTVSWYQQALGQGPQFIFQYYEEEERQRGNFPDRFSGHQFPNYSSELNVNALLLGDSALYLCASSLRTSIYGYTFGSGTRLTVV.

The chain has TRBV7-8 and TRBJ2-7; 7 positions match TRBD1. Germline V gene sequence: CDR1 SGHVS, CDR2 FQNEAQ. The CDR3 is made up of 16 amino acids. Losses at the gene ends were 4 bases for V and 3 bases for J; bases not matched to a gene: 12. The DNA of the CDR3 is TGTGCCAGCAGCTCAACCCCCGACAGGGATGTCTACGAGCAGTACTTC. Its translation is CASSSTPDRDVYEQYF.

This clone was seen more than once but under ten times. J is TRBJ2-7 and V is TRBV7-9; a weak D match, TRBD1 (6 bases). The V end lost 5 bases, the J end lost 2 bases, and 28 bases lay between the germline ends. This CDR3 is built from 19 residues. Germline loops: CDR1 SEHNR, CDR2 FQNEAQ (reference sequence). The CDR3 sequence: CASSARGGRQDLETYEQYF. CDR3 DNA: TGTGCCAGCAGCGCTAGAGGGGGACGACAGGACCTAGAGACCTACGAGCAGTACTTC.

The rearrangement joins TRBV4-3 to TRBJ2-3; D is possibly TRBD1 (6 bases). V lost 4 bases and J 4 bases, leaving 12 bases between the germline ends. The CDR3 loop spans 14 amino acids. The germline gives CDR1 LGHNA, CDR2 YSLEER. For the CDR3, the DNA is TGCGCCAGCAGCCCAAATGGACAGTCAGATACGCAGTATTTT. Translating gives CASSPNGQSDTQYF.

This clone was seen only a few times. The chain links TRBV29-1 to TRBJ1-2, with D uncertain. Trimming cost V 6 bases and J 2 bases, with 13 bases left between them. The CDR3 totals 13 residues. Germline V gives CDR1 SQVTM, CDR2 ANQGSEA. The CDR3, as DNA: TGCAGCGTAACAGTCTCAGGAAACTATGGCTACACCTTC. This gives the protein CSVTVSGNYGYTF.

The chain employs TRBV5-6 and TRBJ1-2; D is unclear. V was pared by 0 bases and J by 4 bases, with 10 bases between. Per the germline V gene, CDR1 is SGHDT and CDR2 is YYEEEE. The CDR3 loop spans 14 amino acids. The CDR3 spells CASSLAEVGYGYTF. The CDR3 DNA follows: TGTGCCAGCAGCTTGGCCGAGGTGGGCTATGGCTACACCTTC.

J is TRBJ1-1 and V is TRBV9; D unclear. The CDR3 contains 14 residues. Looked up from germline, CDR1 is SGDLS and CDR2 is YYNGEE. Trimming removed 5 bases from V and 0 bases from J, with 11 bases in between. The CDR3 loop reads CASSPGVVNTEAFF. CDR3 DNA: TGTGCCAGCAGTCCCGGGGTGGTGAACACTGAAGCTTTCTTT.

V and J are TRBV28 and TRBJ2-3, with no clear D. Germline values: CDR1 MDHEN, CDR2 SYDVKM. This CDR3 comprises 12 residues. V shed 4 bases and J shed 7 bases, with 9 bases lying between them. The CDR3 loop is CASSSRPYTQYF. DNA of the CDR3: TGTGCCAGCAGTTCCCGTCCTTATACGCAGTATTTT.